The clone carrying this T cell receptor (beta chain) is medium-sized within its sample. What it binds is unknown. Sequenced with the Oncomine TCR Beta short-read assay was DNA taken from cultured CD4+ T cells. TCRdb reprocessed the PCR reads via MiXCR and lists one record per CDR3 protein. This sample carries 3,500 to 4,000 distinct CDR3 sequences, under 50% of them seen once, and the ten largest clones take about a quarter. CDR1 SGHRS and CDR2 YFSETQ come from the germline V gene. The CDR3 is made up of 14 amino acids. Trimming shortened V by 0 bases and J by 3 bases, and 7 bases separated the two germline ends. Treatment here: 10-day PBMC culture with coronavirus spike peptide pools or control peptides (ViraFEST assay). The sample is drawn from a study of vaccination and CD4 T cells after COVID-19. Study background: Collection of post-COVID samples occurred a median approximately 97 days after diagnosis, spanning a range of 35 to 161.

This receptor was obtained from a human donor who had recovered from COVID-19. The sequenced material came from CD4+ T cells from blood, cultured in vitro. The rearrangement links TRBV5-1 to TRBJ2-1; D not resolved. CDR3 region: CASSLGDFYNEQFF. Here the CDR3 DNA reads TGCGCCAGCAGCTTGGGGGATTTCTACAATGAGCAGTTCTTC.